This passage covers 21 T cell receptor beta chains from one sample sequenced in a study of blood T cells in healthy people across ages. Next came a second PCR, run for roughly 7 to 12 cycles, which used a sample-barcoded 5' primer along with a J-beta primer mix. TCRdb recomputed calls from the 5' RACE reads with MiXCR, one row per CDR3 protein. The repertoire holds roughly 1,700,000 distinct CDR3 sequences, with over 25% as singletons. The sequenced material came from blood. The origin of the receptors is a woman in her 30s in good health.

This clonotype was picked up one time. The chain couples TRBV10-2 to TRBJ2-1; D is possibly TRBD1 or TRBD2 (5 bases each). V was shortened by 6 bases and J by 12 bases, with 21 bases between the two germline ends. The CDR3 covers 14 residues. Looked up from germline, CDR1 is WSHSY and CDR2 is SAAADI. Here the CDR3 reads CASRDLEGTRVQFF. DNA for the CDR3: TGCGCCAGCAGGGATCTCGAGGGGACCCGGGTGCAGTTCTTC.

The chain has TRBV18 and TRBJ2-5, with 8 bases aligning to TRBD1. Per the germline V gene, CDR1 is KGHSH and CDR2 is LQKENI. The length of the CDR3 is 16 residues. After removal of 4 bases from V and 3 bases from J, the junction contained 10 bases not matched to a gene. CDR3: CASSLGSGTGEETQYF. DNA for the CDR3: TGTGCCAGCTCACTGGGATCTGGGACAGGCGAAGAGACCCAGTACTTC.

The chain links TRBV18 to TRBJ2-1; D call uncertain. In germline, CDR1 is KGHSH, CDR2 LQKENI. The germline V and J ends were trimmed by 2 bases and 0 bases, with 11 bases remaining between them. This CDR3 is built from 16 residues. CDR3 sequence (DNA): TGTGCCAGCTCACCATTAAGGACGAGCTCCTACAATGAGCAGTTCTTC. This sequence encodes CASSPLRTSSYNEQFF.

This clonotype came up a few times. This chain links TRBV7-2 with TRBJ2-1; D not resolved. Germline CDR1 is SGHTA and CDR2 is FQGNSA. Deletions cut 2 bases from V and 10 bases from J, with 15 bases between. This CDR3 region has 14 residues. CDR3 sequence reads: CASSLYSGYEEQFF. CDR3 nucleotide sequence: TGTGCCAGCAGCTTATACTCGGGCTATGAAGAGCAGTTCTTC.

At least ten counts were recorded for this clonotype. The rearrangement links TRBV27 to TRBJ2-7; 9 bases align to TRBD1. V lost 5 bases to trimming and J lost 5 bases; unmatched junction nucleotides: 16. From germline, CDR1 is MNHEY and CDR2 SMNVEV (reference sequence). The length of the CDR3 is 17 residues. The CDR3 region is CASSPGTGWVRSHEQYF. The CDR3 nucleotides read TGTGCCAGCAGTCCCGGGACAGGGTGGGTTCGAAGTCACGAGCAGTACTTC.

This clonotype has just a few counts. The rearrangement links TRBV12-3 or TRBV12-4 to TRBJ2-7; tentatively, D is TRBD2 (5 bases). Trimming removed 6 bases at V and 7 bases at J, with 13 bases between. The CDR3 is 12 residues long. CDR3 bases: TGTGCCAGCAGCAGGCCCTGCGGGGAGCAGTACTTC. This sequence encodes CASSRPCGEQYF.

The chain is built from TRBV5-1 and TRBJ2-5; 8 positions agree with TRBD2. Losses at the gene ends were 7 bases for V and 2 bases for J; bases not matched to a gene: 4. The germline V gene encodes CDR1 SGHRS and CDR2 YFSETQ. This CDR3 has 13 residues. The CDR3 nucleotides are TGCGCCAGCGGAGTAGCGGGGCAAGAGACCCAGTACTTC. Amino acid sequence: CASGVAGQETQYF.

J is TRBJ2-7 and V is TRBV3-1; the match to TRBD1 covers 7 bases. Losses at the gene ends were 3 bases for V and 3 bases for J; bases not matched to a gene: 5. The CDR3 contains 14 residues. Germline V gene lookup returns CDR1 LGHDT and CDR2 YNNKEL (reference sequence). CDR3 bases: TGTGCCAGCAGCCAGGGACAGAGCTACTACGAGCAGTACTTC. It codes for CASSQGQSYYEQYF.

CDR3 in DNA: TGTGCCACCCTTCCTGGGGCCAACGTCCTGACTTTC. Translation: CATLPGANVLTF. The chain joins TRBV7-9 to TRBJ2-6; no clear D. The ends were cut back, 10 bases at V and 2 bases at J, with 6 bases in the middle. There are 12 residues in the CDR3. The germline V gene has CDR1 SEHNR and CDR2 FQNEAQ (reference sequence).

This chain joins TRBV27 and TRBJ2-2; the D gene is possibly TRBD1 (6 bases). V was shortened by 4 bases and J by 3 bases, with 15 bases between the two germline ends. CDR3 length: 16 amino acids. Germline CDR1 MNHEY, CDR2 SMNVEV (reference sequence). DNA of the CDR3: TGTGCCAGCAGTTCGATAGACAGGATTGACACCGGGGAGCTGTTTTTT. It codes for CASSSIDRIDTGELFF.

In this sample, this clonotype turned up a few times. V is TRBV3-1 and J is TRBJ2-6; 7 nucleotides match TRBD1. Losses at the gene ends were 6 bases for V and 2 bases for J; bases not matched to a gene: 7. The length of the CDR3 is 16 residues. From germline, CDR1 is LGHDT and CDR2 YNNKEL (reference sequence). CDR3 sequence reads: CASSLQTGAGANVLTF. DNA for the CDR3: TGTGCCAGCAGTCTTCAAACAGGGGCTGGGGCCAACGTCCTGACTTTC. The full variable domain, with the rest looked up from reference TRBV3-1 and TRBJ2-6, is DTAVSQTPKYLVTQMGNDKSIKCEQNLGHDTMYWYKQDSKKFLKIMFSYNNKELIINETVPNRFSPKSPDKAHLNLHINSLELGDSAVYFCASSLQTGAGANVLTFGAGSRLTVL.

This clonotype was seen at least ten times. The chain links TRBV4-3 to TRBJ2-1; D gene uncertain. CDR1 is LGHNA and CDR2 is YSLEER in the germline V gene. The CDR3 loop spans 15 amino acids. V was pared by 0 bases and J by 7 bases, with 13 bases between. CDR3 in DNA: TGCGCCAGCAGCCAAGAAATTAATTCGGTGAATGAGCAGTTCTTC. This encodes CASSQEINSVNEQFF.

At least ten counts were recorded for this clonotype. The V and J genes are TRBV12-3 or TRBV12-4 and TRBJ2-1; 7 positions match TRBD1. The V and J ends lost 6 bases and 5 bases, in that order; junction bases with no gene match: 7. There are 14 residues in the CDR3. The CDR3 region has the DNA TGTGCCAGCAGCCTCTCAGGGGGACACAATGAGCAGTTCTTC. Translation: CASSLSGGHNEQFF.

This clonotype was counted between two and nine times. This rearrangement joins TRBV4-1 to TRBJ2-4; 7 bases match TRBD1. V gave up 2 bases and J gave up 7 bases; unmatched junction bases: 5. The germline gives CDR1 MGHRA, CDR2 YSYEKL. This CDR3 contains 14 residues. CDR3 residues: CASSQRGRSNIQYF. The CDR3 DNA sequence: TGCGCCAGCAGCCAAAGGGGGCGGAGTAACATTCAGTACTTC.

This chain joins TRBV20-1 and TRBJ2-6, with D perhaps assigned TRBD1 or TRBD2 (5 bases each). The CDR3 length is 15 residues. From germline, CDR1 is DFQATT and CDR2 SNEGSKA (reference sequence). Deletions cut 5 bases from V and 6 bases from J, with 17 bases between. The chain's CDR3 is CSAGGFSVLANVLTF. The CDR3 DNA sequence: TGCAGTGCTGGGGGTTTTTCGGTTTTGGCCAACGTCCTGACTTTC.

This clonotype was seen at least ten times. The chain carries TRBV12-3 or TRBV12-4 and TRBJ1-2; no clear D gene. The ends were cut back, 5 bases at V and 5 bases at J, with 15 bases in the middle. CDR3 length: 14 amino acids. CDR3 coding DNA: TGTGCCAGCAGTGCCGCTGGGTTCGGGTATGGCTACACCTTC. It is translated as CASSAAGFGYGYTF.

This sequence joins TRBV4-1 and TRBJ2-3; D possibly corresponds to TRBD1 (6 bases). Germline V gene data show CDR1 as MGHRA and CDR2 as YSYEKL. The CDR3 sequence is 16 residues long. V lost 4 bases, J lost 3 bases, and 17 bases lay in between. As DNA, the CDR3 is TGCGCCAGCAGCCCTTCGGACAGTACCCCAACAGATACGCAGTATTTT. Its translation: CASSPSDSTPTDTQYF.

V is TRBV29-1 and J is TRBJ2-1; no firm D call. V gave up 6 bases and J gave up 10 bases, with 13 bases separating them. Germline CDR1 and CDR2: SQVTM and ANQGSEA. CDR3 size: 11 residues. CDR3 sequence reads: CSVKGVYEQFF. The DNA for the CDR3 is TGCAGCGTAAAAGGTGTTTACGAGCAGTTCTTC.

The chain links TRBV19 to TRBJ2-3, with TRBD1 matching 7 bases. This CDR3 region has 16 residues. V shed 6 bases and J 2 bases; nucleotides not matched to a gene: 11. CDR1 and CDR2 (germline): LNHDA, SQIVND (reference sequence). CDR3 protein: CASSQTGSRTTDTQYF. The CDR3 DNA follows: TGTGCCAGTAGCCAGACAGGGAGTCGGACCACAGATACGCAGTATTTT.

The rearrangement links TRBV29-1 to TRBJ2-5; 12 bases are a match to TRBD2. Per the germline V gene, CDR1 is SQVTM and CDR2 is ANQGSEA. The CDR3 is 16 residues long. J gave up 7 bases and V 3 bases, and 12 bases lay outside the gene matches. The CDR3 sequence: CSVEASGRAGVRTQYF. The CDR3 nucleotides are TGCAGCGTTGAGGCTAGCGGGAGGGCCGGAGTCAGGACCCAGTACTTC.

This chain uses TRBV20-1 with TRBJ1-3; D unclear. The CDR3 totals 12 residues. Trimming removed 5 bases at V and 4 bases at J, with 9 bases between. The germline CDR1 and CDR2 sequences are DFQATT and SNEGSKA (reference sequence). The CDR3 DNA is TGCAGTGCTGGACCCGGGGGAAACACCATATATTTT. Encoded protein: CSAGPGGNTIYF.